A single sample is the source of the 11 T cell receptor beta chains below, sequenced in a study of blood T cell repertoires in COVID-19. The method was immunoSEQ multiplex PCR; TCRdb's version includes in-frame clones alone and lacks a portion of them. The sample carries 80,000 or so clones, about 85% recorded once. Sequencing used peripheral blood. Receptor source: a man aged 60 to 75 with COVID-19, enrolled during active disease.

This clone was picked up one time. The rearrangement uses TRBV5-5 and TRBJ2-1; 14 bases fit TRBD2. The CDR3 is made up of 16 amino acids. Per the germline V gene, CDR1 is SGHKS and CDR2 is YYEKEE (reference sequence). V was clipped by 4 bases and J by 9 bases; unmatched bases: 9. The CDR3 sequence: CASSGGLAGGGGEQFF. DNA of the CDR3: TGTGCCAGCAGCGGCGGACTAGCGGGAGGAGGTGGTGAGCAGTTCTTC. Looking up the rest from reference TRBV5-5 and TRBJ2-1 gives the full variable domain: DAGVTQSPTHLIKTRGQQVTLRCSPISGHKSVSWYQQVLGQGPQFIFQYYEKEERGRGNFPDRFSARQFPNYSSELNVNALLLGDSALYLCASSGGLAGGGGEQFFGPGTRLTVL.

V usage is TRBV30 and J usage is TRBJ2-1; TRBD1 matches at 9 bases. The CDR3 is 13 amino acids. V shed 1 base and J 9 bases; nucleotides not matched to a gene: 4. CDR1 and CDR2 (germline): GTSNPN, SVGIG (reference sequence). The CDR3 DNA follows: TGTGCCTGGAGTGGGGACAGGGCGGGTGAGCAGTTCTTC. Protein sequence: CAWSGDRAGEQFF.

The DNA of the CDR3 is TGTGCCAGCAGTGAAGTGGCGGCAACAGATACGCAGTATTTT. This codes for CASSEVAATDTQYF. The V gene is TRBV2, the J gene TRBJ2-3; D not resolved. Per germline, CDR1 SNHLY and CDR2 FYNNEI. The CDR3 runs 14 residues. Between the trimmed V and J ends, which lost 1 base and 3 bases, there was a span of 8 bases.

This clone occurred once. The chain couples TRBV30 to TRBJ1-4; 7 positions agree with TRBD1. J was trimmed by 7 bases and V by 1 base; bases with no gene match: 6. Germline CDR1 and CDR2: GTSNPN and SVGIG (reference sequence). This CDR3 contains 14 residues. CDR3 region: CAWSGGQLGEKLFF. The CDR3 DNA reads TGTGCCTGGAGTGGGGGACAGTTAGGTGAAAAACTGTTTTTT.

This chain uses TRBV28 with TRBJ2-5, with 7 bases aligning to TRBD1. The last part of the DNA fits TRBJ2-7 better; the J call may be wrong. CDR1 and CDR2 (germline): MDHEN, SYDVKM. The CDR3 loop spans 14 amino acids. CDR3 region: CASSLGQRTYEQYF. DNA of the CDR3: TGTGCCAGCAGTTTGGGACAGCGAACCTACGAGCAGTACTTC.

This sequence joins TRBV6-5 and TRBJ1-1, with a possible D match to TRBD1 (6 bases). Trimming pared 5 bases from V and 4 bases from J, leaving 11 bases between. The CDR3 covers 13 residues. Germline V gene sequence: CDR1 MNHEY, CDR2 SVGAGI. CDR3 bases: TGTGCCAGCAGTATGGACAGAGCCACTGAAGCTTTCTTT. Translating it yields CASSMDRATEAFF.

The chain joins TRBV19 to TRBJ1-4; the D is unclear. The V gene's germline CDR1 is LNHDA and CDR2 SQIVND (reference sequence). The CDR3 runs 14 residues. V was cut by 3 bases and J by 0 bases, with 5 bases left in between. The CDR3: CASSILSTNEKLFF. CDR3 DNA: TGTGCCAGTAGTATCTTGTCAACTAATGAAAAACTGTTTTTT.

This chain links TRBV2 with TRBJ1-6; no firm D call. In germline, CDR1 is SNHLY, CDR2 FYNNEI. This CDR3 spans 15 amino acids. V lost 1 base and J 0 bases, leaving 4 bases between the germline ends. The CDR3 is CASSEESSYNSPLHF. Here the CDR3 DNA reads TGTGCCAGCAGTGAAGAGAGCTCCTATAATTCACCCCTCCACTTT.

The J gene is TRBJ2-3, the V gene TRBV28; 8 bases are shared with TRBD2. Per germline, CDR1 MDHEN and CDR2 SYDVKM. J gave up 10 bases and V 3 bases, and 9 bases lay outside the gene matches. The CDR3 sequence is 14 residues long. DNA for the CDR3: TGTGCCAGCAGTTTGGCGGGGGGAGAGTTTGCGCAGTATTTT. It encodes CASSLAGGEFAQYF. Looking up the rest from reference TRBV28 and TRBJ2-3 gives the full variable domain: DVKVTQSSRYLVKRTGEKVFLECVQDMDHENMFWYRQDPGLGLRLIYFSYDVKMKEKGDIPEGYSVSREKKERFSLILESASTNQTSMYLCASSLAGGEFAQYFGPGTRLTVL.

V is TRBV10-1 and J is TRBJ2-1; 13 bases fit TRBD2. The germline V gene has CDR1 WNHNN and CDR2 SYGVQD (reference sequence). The CDR3 runs to 15 residues. Trimming at V came to 3 bases and at J to 9 bases, leaving 5 bases not matched to a gene. The CDR3: CASSDPGLAGSEQFF. CDR3 coding DNA: TGCGCCAGCAGTGATCCGGGACTAGCGGGATCTGAGCAGTTCTTC.

The chain has TRBV3-1 (or the pseudogene TRBV3-2) and TRBJ2-5, with D possibly TRBD1 on 5 matching bases. Germline V gives CDR1 LGHDT, CDR2 YNNKEL (reference sequence). The CDR3 has 14 residues. V gave up 0 bases and J gave up 5 bases, with 10 bases separating them. The CDR3 is CASSQEGKGETQYF. The DNA of the CDR3 is TGTGCCAGCAGCCAAGAGGGCAAGGGGGAGACCCAGTACTTC.